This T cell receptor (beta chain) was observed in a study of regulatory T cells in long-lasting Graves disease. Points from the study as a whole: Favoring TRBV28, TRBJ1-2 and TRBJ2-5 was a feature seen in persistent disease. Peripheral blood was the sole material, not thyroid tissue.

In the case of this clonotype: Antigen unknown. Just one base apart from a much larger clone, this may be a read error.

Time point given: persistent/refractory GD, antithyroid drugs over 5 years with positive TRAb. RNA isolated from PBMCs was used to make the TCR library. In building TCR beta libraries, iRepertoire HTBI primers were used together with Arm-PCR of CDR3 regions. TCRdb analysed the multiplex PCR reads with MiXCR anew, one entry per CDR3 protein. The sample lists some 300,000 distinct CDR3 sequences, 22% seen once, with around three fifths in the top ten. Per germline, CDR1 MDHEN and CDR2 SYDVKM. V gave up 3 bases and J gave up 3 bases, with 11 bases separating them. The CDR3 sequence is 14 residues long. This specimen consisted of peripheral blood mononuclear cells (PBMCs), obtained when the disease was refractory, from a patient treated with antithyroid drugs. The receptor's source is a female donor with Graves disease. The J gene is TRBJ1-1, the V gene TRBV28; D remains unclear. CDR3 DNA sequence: TGTGCCAGCAGTTTGGTACGGAGCGACACTGAAGCTTTCTTT. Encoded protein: CASSLVRSDTEAFF.